This TCR beta chain emerged from a study of blood T cells in healthy people across ages. Study-wide results and limits: Researchers report that TCR beta diversity correlated strongly with naive T cell percentage.

With respect to this clonotype: What it binds is unknown.

Every participating donor contributed 8 to 10 milliliters of peripheral blood through a draw. The authors ran a second PCR of about 6 to 11 cycles using a sample-barcoded 5' primer and a J-beta primer mix. In TCRdb, the 5' RACE reads were re-called with MiXCR into one record per CDR3 protein. The data contain roughly 1,500,000 distinct CDR3 sequences, around 42% of them seen just once; the ten biggest clones take up 6.5% to 10%. Per germline, CDR1 LNHNV and CDR2 YYDKDF (reference sequence). The V gene lost 1 base and the J gene lost 10 bases, with 11 bases spanning the gap. The CDR3 loop spans 13 amino acids.

The TCR sequence derives from a woman younger than 35 in good health. The sample was blood. The chain has TRBV15 and TRBJ2-1; D is perhaps TRBD2 (5 bases). CDR3 sequence: CATSRVGSDEQFF. The CDR3 DNA sequence: TGTGCCACCAGCAGAGTGGGTAGCGACGAGCAGTTCTTC.